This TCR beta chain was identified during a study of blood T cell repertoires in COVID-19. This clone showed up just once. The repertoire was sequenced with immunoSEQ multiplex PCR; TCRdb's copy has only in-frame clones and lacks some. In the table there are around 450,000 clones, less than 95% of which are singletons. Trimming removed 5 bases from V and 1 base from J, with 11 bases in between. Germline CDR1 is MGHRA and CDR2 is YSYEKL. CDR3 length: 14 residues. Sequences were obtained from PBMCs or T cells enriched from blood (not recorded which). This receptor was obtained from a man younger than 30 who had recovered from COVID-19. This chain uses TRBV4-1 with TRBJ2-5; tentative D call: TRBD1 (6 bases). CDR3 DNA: TGCGCCAGCAGCAAATCGGACAGCCAAGAGACCCAGTACTTC. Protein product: CASSKSDSQETQYF.